This TCR beta chain was sequenced in a study of vaccination and CD4 T cells after COVID-19. Across the whole study: Each convalescent patient was PCR positive for SARS-CoV-2 on nasal swab; ten or so cases were mild and one severe. No peptide, an HIV-1 Nef pool, or a CEFX pool was what each control culture received.

With respect to this clonotype: The antigen remains undetermined.

Germline-derived CDR1 and CDR2 are SNHLY and FYNNEI. The CDR3 extends over 14 amino acids. Trimming left V 5 bases short and J 9 bases short, with 17 bases between. As to treatment: approximately 11-day PBMC culture with coronavirus spike peptide pools or control peptides (ViraFEST assay). Following expansion of antigen-specific T cells with peptide pools, ViraFEST then sequenced TCRs. The authors cultured roughly 1.9 million PBMCs per well with 9 to 10 IU/ml IL-2 and approximately 9 ug/ml peptide pools. Cultured CD4+ T cell DNA was sequenced using the Oncomine TCR Beta short-read assay. TCRdb passed the PCR reads through MiXCR, listing each CDR3 protein once. The table has over 15,000 distinct CDR3 sequences, approximately 55% seen once.

The receptor comes from a human donor who had recovered from COVID-19. Sequenced material: CD4+ T cells from blood, cultured in vitro. V usage is TRBV2 and J usage is TRBJ2-1; D might be TRBD2 (8 bases). The CDR3 loop is CASSRRQGLVEQFF. The CDR3, as DNA: TGTGCCAGCAGTAGGCGACAGGGACTAGTTGAGCAGTTCTTC.